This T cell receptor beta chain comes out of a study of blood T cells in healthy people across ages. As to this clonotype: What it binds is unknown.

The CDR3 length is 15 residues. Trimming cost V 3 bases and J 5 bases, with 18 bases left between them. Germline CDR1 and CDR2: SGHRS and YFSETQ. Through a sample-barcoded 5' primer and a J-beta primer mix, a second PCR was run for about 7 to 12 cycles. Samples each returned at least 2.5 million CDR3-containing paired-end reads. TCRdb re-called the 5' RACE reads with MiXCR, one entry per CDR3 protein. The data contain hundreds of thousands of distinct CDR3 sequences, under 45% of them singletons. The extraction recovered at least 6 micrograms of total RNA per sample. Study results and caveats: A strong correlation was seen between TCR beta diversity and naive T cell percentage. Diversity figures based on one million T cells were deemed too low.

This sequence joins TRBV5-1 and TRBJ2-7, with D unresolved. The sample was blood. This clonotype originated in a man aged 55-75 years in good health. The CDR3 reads CASSWVIGNLNEQYF. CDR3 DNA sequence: TGCGCCAGCAGCTGGGTGATAGGGAATTTGAACGAGCAGTACTTC.